The T cell receptor beta chain described here comes from a study of blood T cell repertoires in COVID-19. The repertoire was sequenced with immunoSEQ multiplex PCR; TCRdb's copy has only in-frame clones and lacks some. This table has 250,000 to 300,000 clones, roughly 89% appearing once. CDR1 is SGHAT and CDR2 is FQNNGV in the germline V gene. There are 15 residues in the CDR3. V was shortened by 4 bases and J by 1 base, with 13 bases between the two germline ends. This clone was observed a single time. In Cohort 3, a recovered donor had either two negative PCRs, clearance, or symptom resolution. The TCR comes from a woman in her forties who had recovered from COVID-19. Sequencing was carried out using PBMCs or T cells enriched from blood (not recorded which). The chain couples TRBV11-2 to TRBJ1-1; the D gene is possibly TRBD1 (6 bases). The CDR3 is CASSSQQGSNTEAFF. DNA for the CDR3: TGTGCCAGCAGCTCACAACAGGGTTCGAACACTGAAGCTTTCTTT. Using reference TRBV11-2 and TRBJ1-1 for the parts outside the CDR3, the full variable domain is EAGVAQSPRYKIIEKRQSVAFWCNPISGHATLYWYQQILGQGPKLLIQFQNNGVVDDSQLPKDRFSAERLKGVDSTLKIQPAKLEDSAVYLCASSSQQGSNTEAFFGQGTRLTVV.